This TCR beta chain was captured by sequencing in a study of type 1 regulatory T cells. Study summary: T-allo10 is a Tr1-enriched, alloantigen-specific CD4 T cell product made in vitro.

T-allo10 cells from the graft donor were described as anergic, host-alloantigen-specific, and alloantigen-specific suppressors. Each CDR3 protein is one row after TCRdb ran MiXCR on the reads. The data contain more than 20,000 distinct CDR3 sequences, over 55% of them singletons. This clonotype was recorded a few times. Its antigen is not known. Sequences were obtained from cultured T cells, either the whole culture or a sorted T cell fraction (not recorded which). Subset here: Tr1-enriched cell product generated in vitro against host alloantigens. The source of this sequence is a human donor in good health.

Written as DNA, the CDR3 is TGTGCCAGCAGCTTAGCGTATGGCACAGATACGCAGTATTTT. Its translation: CASSLAYGTDTQYF. The chain joins TRBV7-2 to TRBJ2-3, with D hard to call. The CDR3 consists of 14 residues. The V end lost 0 bases, the J end lost 1 base, and 5 bases lay between the germline ends. Germline CDR1 reads SGHTA; CDR2 reads FQGNSA.